This TCR beta chain was documented in a study of T cells after yellow fever vaccination. Each CDR3 protein is one row after TCRdb ran MiXCR on the 5' RACE reads. The sample holds some 340,000 distinct CDR3 sequences, about 10% seen once. CDR1 is MNHEY, CDR2 SVGAGI, per germline. This CDR3 has 13 amino acids. V was shortened by 0 bases and J by 12 bases, with 15 bases between the two germline ends. Study-level findings and limits: A secondary response was less intense yet reached its peak sooner, at day 5 versus 15.

This clonotype was seen ten or more times. The target antigen is unknown. The specimen comprised CD4+ T cells sorted from PBMCs, sampled 45 days after the yellow fever booster vaccination. V and J are TRBV6-5 and TRBJ2-7, with D possibly TRBD1 on 6 matching bases. The source is a man between 18 and 29 years old who received the YFV17D yellow fever vaccine. The CDR3 DNA is TGTGCCAGCAGTTACTCTTTCTCCGACAGGCGGTACTTC. Translated, it gives CASSYSFSDRRYF.